These 27 T cell receptor beta chains came from one sample sequenced in a study of shared clonotypes between healthy human individuals (dated by TCRdb to 2020 to 2021). Library preparation used the immunoSEQ multiplex PCR assay. Imported from immuneACCESS, the table was reduced by TCRdb to in-frame sequences with V and J called. These copies leave out some clones; in studies compared against another copy, an unresolved V gene accounts for under half, and the cause of the remainder is not known. For this sample the table gives millions of clones, of which approximately 90% were detected only once. The ten largest clones take up over 0.12% of the sample. The specimen was naive CD4+ T cells sorted from blood. The sample's cell subset or site label, decoded: CD45RA+ positively selected. All receptors derive from a man aged 18 to 29 in good health.

The chain employs TRBV7-2 and TRBJ2-2, with 7 bases fitting TRBD2. This CDR3 contains 15 residues. CDR1 SGHTA and CDR2 FQGNSA come from the germline V gene. J gave up 5 bases and V 5 bases, and 8 bases lay outside the gene matches. CDR3 amino acids: CASSTVLAVTGELFF. Written as DNA, the CDR3 is TGTGCCAGCAGCACAGTGCTAGCGGTGACCGGGGAGCTGTTTTTT.

This clone appeared a few times. Other DNA sequences of this sample code for an identical CDR3. The chain is built from TRBV2 and TRBJ1-2; D remains unclear. The germline gives CDR1 SNHLY, CDR2 FYNNEI. V lost 2 bases, J lost 4 bases, and 5 bases lay in between. This CDR3 contains 12 residues. DNA for the CDR3: TGTGCCAGCAGTGAATGGGGCTATGGCTACACCTTC. It yields the protein CASSEWGYGYTF.

Of note for this clone: The sample contains more than one DNA sequence encoding this CDR3. This chain links TRBV9 with TRBJ2-5, with 9 bases that match TRBD1. The CDR3 runs 14 residues. V lost 3 bases to trimming and J lost 4 bases; unmatched junction nucleotides: 4. Germline-derived CDR1 and CDR2 are SGDLS and YYNGEE. CDR3 sequence (DNA): TGTGCCAGCAGCGCAGACAGGGGGGGAGAGACCCAGTACTTC. Protein: CASSADRGGETQYF.

The chain recombines TRBV7-2 with TRBJ2-7, with 14 bases aligning to TRBD2. This CDR3 contains 16 residues. The V and J ends lost 4 bases and 4 bases, in that order; junction bases with no gene match: 6. Germline V gene lookup returns CDR1 SGHTA and CDR2 FQGNSA. The CDR3 region has the DNA TGTGCCAGCAGCTACCGACTAGCGGGAGGGGCGTACGAGCAGTACTTC. Its protein product is CASSYRLAGGAYEQYF.

The rearrangement joins TRBV12-5 to TRBJ2-7, with 8 bases that match TRBD1. V shed 4 bases and J 7 bases; nucleotides not matched to a gene: 6. There are 13 residues in the CDR3. Germline CDR1 reads LGHNT; CDR2 reads FRNRAP. The CDR3 sequence is CASGSQGAREQYF. DNA for the CDR3: TGTGCTAGTGGTTCCCAGGGGGCTCGGGAGCAGTACTTC. Variable domain in full (rest from reference TRBV12-5 and TRBJ2-7): DARVTQTPRHKVTEMGQEVTMRCQPILGHNTVFWYRQTMMQGLELLAYFRNRAPLDDSGMPKDRFSAEMPDATLATLKIQPSEPRDSAVYFCASGSQGAREQYFGPGTRLTVT.

This clone was seen a single time. The chain joins TRBV19 to TRBJ1-1; D gene unclear. The CDR3 consists of 13 residues. The germline V and J ends were trimmed by 10 bases and 3 bases, with 15 bases remaining between them. Germline CDR1 and CDR2: LNHDA and SQIVND (reference sequence). CDR3 loop: CATTRSLHTEAFF. The CDR3 nucleotides are TGTGCCACTACAAGGTCATTACACACTGAAGCTTTCTTT.

The genes are TRBV7-9 and TRBJ2-3; 12 bases line up with TRBD1. The length of the CDR3 is 15 residues. Germline lookup yields CDR1 SEHNR and CDR2 FQNEAQ (reference sequence). Trimming took 5 bases from V and 3 from J; bases not matched to a gene: 3. The CDR3 loop is CASSVGQGATDTQYF. CDR3 coding DNA: TGTGCCAGCAGCGTGGGACAGGGGGCAACAGATACGCAGTATTTT.

The chain joins TRBV6-5 to TRBJ1-2; D is uncertain. This CDR3 has 11 amino acids. The germline V and J ends were trimmed by 5 bases and 9 bases, with 10 bases remaining between them. CDR1 is MNHEY and CDR2 is SVGAGI in the germline V gene. DNA for the CDR3: TGTGCCAGCAGTACCGGACGGAGCTACACCTTC. Protein product: CASSTGRSYTF.

The gene calls are TRBV6-6 and TRBJ1-1, with D possibly being TRBD1 (5 bases). The V gene lost 4 bases and the J gene lost 8 bases, with 11 bases spanning the gap. Germline V gives CDR1 MNHNY, CDR2 SVGAGI (reference sequence). This CDR3 spans 12 amino acids. CDR3 sequence (DNA): TGTGCCAGCAGTTTGGCAAGGGACGAAGCTTTCTTT. It translates to CASSLARDEAFF.

A word on this clone: Other DNA sequences in the same sample also yield this CDR3. The chain combines TRBV5-1 with TRBJ2-1; 8 nucleotides align to TRBD2. V was pared by 4 bases and J by 7 bases, with 7 bases of the junction left unmatched. The length of the CDR3 is 14 residues. The germline gives CDR1 SGHRS, CDR2 YFSETQ. Written as DNA, the CDR3 is TGCGCCAGCAGCACCCGGACTAGCCGTAATGAGCAGTTCTTC. It translates to CASSTRTSRNEQFF.

The chain joins TRBV5-4 to TRBJ2-6; D is possibly TRBD1 (7 bases). The CDR3 totals 18 residues. Looked up from germline, CDR1 is SGHNT and CDR2 is YYREEE (reference sequence). With 3 bases removed from V and 0 bases from J, the gap between germline ends came to 16 bases. The CDR3 coding sequence is TGTGCCAGCAGCTGGGGGGCAGGGGGTCGCTCTGGGGCCAACGTCCTGACTTTC. Translation gives CASSWGAGGRSGANVLTF.

The chain carries TRBV25-1 and TRBJ1-2; maybe TRBD1 (5 bases). The CDR3 extends over 16 amino acids. V was pared by 4 bases and J by 0 bases, with 15 bases between. The V gene's germline CDR1 is MGHDK and CDR2 SYGVNS. The chain's CDR3 is CASSGPPGASNYGYTF. The CDR3, as DNA: TGTGCCAGCAGTGGGCCCCCCGGGGCTTCTAACTATGGCTACACCTTC.

This chain connects TRBV5-4 to TRBJ2-2; D not certain. CDR3 size: 14 residues. CDR1 SGHNT and CDR2 YYREEE come from the germline V gene (reference sequence). Between the trimmed V and J ends, which lost 1 base and 6 bases, there was a span of 10 bases. The CDR3 DNA is TGTGCCAGCAGCTTGAATGTTTTCCCCGGGGAGCTGTTTTTT. This gives the protein CASSLNVFPGELFF.

This chain links TRBV4-1 with TRBJ1-6; 8 nucleotides align to TRBD1. CDR3 size: 17 residues. J lost 6 bases, V lost 0 bases, and 7 bases had no gene match. Germline V CDR1 and CDR2: MGHRA, YSYEKL. The CDR3 region is CASSQEGAGGRNSPLHF. Written as DNA, the CDR3 is TGCGCCAGCAGCCAAGAGGGGGCAGGGGGCCGTAATTCACCCCTCCACTTT.

CDR3 in amino acids: CASSPGRRTGNTIYF. The CDR3 nucleotides read TGTGCCAGCAGCCCAGGACGTCGGACTGGAAACACCATATATTTT. The rearrangement joins TRBV7-9 to TRBJ1-3; D is unclear. This CDR3 is 15 amino acids long. Trimming took off 5 bases at V and 2 bases at J, with 13 bases between the two ends. Germline CDR1 is SEHNR and CDR2 is FQNEAQ (reference sequence).

V is TRBV4-3 and J is TRBJ1-1, with D possibly matching TRBD1 (5 bases). CDR1 is LGHNA, CDR2 YSLEER, per germline. The CDR3 length is 15 residues. Trimming left V 1 base short and J 3 bases short, with 12 bases between. CDR3 region: CASSQGLSGDTEAFF. The CDR3 DNA sequence: TGCGCCAGCAGCCAAGGACTGTCGGGGGACACTGAAGCTTTCTTT.

V usage is TRBV19 and J usage is TRBJ2-3; D gene ambiguous. Trimming stripped 5 bases from V and 4 bases from J, with 16 bases between. The CDR3 runs 15 residues. The germline CDR1 and CDR2 sequences are LNHDA and SQIVND (reference sequence). CDR3 sequence reads: CASSSLVSPSDTQYF. The CDR3 DNA follows: TGTGCCAGTAGTTCCCTAGTTTCCCCTTCAGATACGCAGTATTTT.

The chain combines TRBV11-2 with TRBJ2-5; tentatively, D is TRBD2 (6 bases). The V end was cut by 3 bases, the J end by 3 bases, with 14 bases between. The CDR3 extends over 15 amino acids. The germline gives CDR1 SGHAT, CDR2 FQNNGV. For the CDR3, the DNA is TGTGCCAGCAGCTTTTGGTCGCCGGGAGAAGAGACCCAGTACTTC. Protein product: CASSFWSPGEETQYF.

CDR3 in amino acids: CASSFAPRPGGNTEAFF. The CDR3 DNA follows: TGTGCCAGCAGCTTCGCACCTCGGCCCGGGGGAAACACTGAAGCTTTCTTT. The chain joins TRBV5-4 to TRBJ1-1; a weak D match, TRBD1 (5 bases). CDR3 size: 17 residues. Trimming removed 2 bases from V and 2 bases from J, with 19 bases in between. The V gene's germline CDR1 is SGHNT and CDR2 YYREEE (reference sequence).

With respect to this clone: Other nucleotide sequences from this sample produce the same CDR3. The gene calls are TRBV19 and TRBJ2-2, with 8 bases fitting TRBD2. J gave up 5 bases and V 1 base, and 3 bases lay outside the gene matches. Germline CDR1 is LNHDA and CDR2 is SQIVND (reference sequence). This CDR3 is built from 15 residues. CDR3 protein: CASSIAAGVTGELFF. CDR3 nucleotides: TGTGCCAGTAGTATAGCAGCGGGAGTAACCGGGGAGCTGTTTTTT. Based on the CDR3 plus reference TRBV19 and TRBJ2-2, the full variable domain is DGGITQSPKYLFRKEGQNVTLSCEQNLNHDAMYWYRQDPGQGLRLIYYSQIVNDFQKGDIAEGYSVSREKKESFPLTVTSAQKNPTAFYLCASSIAAGVTGELFFGEGSRLTVL.

The chain links TRBV30 to TRBJ1-3; D is uncertain. V lost 3 bases, J lost 4 bases, and 16 bases lay in between. Germline V gene sequence: CDR1 GTSNPN, CDR2 SVGIG (reference sequence). This CDR3 spans 15 amino acids. The CDR3 sequence: CAWSPNVGAGNTIYF. The CDR3 region has the DNA TGTGCCTGGAGCCCCAATGTCGGTGCAGGAAACACCATATATTTT.

The chain links TRBV5-1 to TRBJ2-5; the D gene is possibly TRBD1 (6 bases). Germline assignment: CDR1 SGHRS and CDR2 YFSETQ. V was clipped by 4 bases and J by 5 bases, with 18 bases between them. The CDR3 consists of 15 residues. CDR3 in DNA: TGCGCCAGCAGCCCGACCTTGGGGGCAGGGGAGACCCAGTACTTC. This codes for CASSPTLGAGETQYF.

The gene calls are TRBV10-1 and TRBJ2-1; 13 bases fit TRBD2. V dropped 3 bases and J dropped 1; count of bases not matched to a gene: 6. The germline CDR1 and CDR2 sequences are WNHNN and SYGVQD (reference sequence). The CDR3 has 18 residues. This CDR3 reads CASSEGTSGKASYNEQFF. The CDR3 DNA follows: TGCGCCAGCAGTGAAGGGACTAGCGGGAAGGCGTCCTACAATGAGCAGTTCTTC.

The V gene is TRBV9, the J gene TRBJ2-7; D remains ambiguous. This CDR3 is 13 amino acids long. V was shortened by 4 bases and J by 7 bases, with 15 bases between the two germline ends. Germline V gene sequence: CDR1 SGDLS, CDR2 YYNGEE. The CDR3: CASSPSLIGEQYF. The CDR3 DNA reads TGTGCCAGCAGCCCCTCTTTGATAGGGGAGCAGTACTTC. Full variable domain (missing parts from reference TRBV9 and TRBJ2-7): DSGVTQTPKHLITATGQRVTLRCSPRSGDLSVYWYQQSLDQGLQFLIQYYNGEERAKGNILERFSAQQFPDLHSELNLSSLELGDSALYFCASSPSLIGEQYFGPGTRLTVT.

This clone is a singleton in its sample. Different DNA sequences within this sample yield the same CDR3. The J gene is TRBJ2-5, the V gene TRBV19; 7 nucleotides match TRBD1. V shed 5 bases, J shed 2 bases, and the junction held 2 bases outside the gene matches. The CDR3 extends over 13 amino acids. CDR1 and CDR2 (germline): LNHDA, SQIVND (reference sequence). This CDR3 is CASSRQGQETQYF. In DNA, the CDR3 is TGTGCCAGTAGTCGACAGGGACAAGAGACCCAGTACTTC.

The chain joins TRBV5-1 to TRBJ1-3; D not resolved. V lost 0 bases, J lost 0 bases, and 4 bases lay in between. The CDR3 length is 14 residues. Germline V CDR1 and CDR2: SGHRS, YFSETQ. CDR3 region: CASSLETSGNTIYF. For the CDR3, the DNA is TGCGCCAGCAGCTTGGAGACCTCTGGAAACACCATATATTTT.

The chain combines TRBV7-9 with TRBJ2-1; tentative D call: TRBD2 (5 bases). Trimming pared 5 bases from V and 2 bases from J, leaving 16 bases between. The CDR3 length is 16 residues. Germline CDR1 SEHNR, CDR2 FQNEAQ (reference sequence). This chain's CDR3 is CASSPTKGVTYNEQFF. For the CDR3, the DNA is TGTGCCAGCAGCCCCACTAAGGGAGTAACCTACAATGAGCAGTTCTTC.